The present T cell receptor beta chain was sequenced within a study of CD8 T cells in Susac syndrome. Study-level points and caveats: By the study's own acknowledgment, its TCR sequencing and HLA analysis included relatively few individuals.

Comments on this clonotype: Antigen unknown.

High-throughput TCR beta sequencing covered peripheral CD8+ and CD4+ T cells. Negative isolation was used for CD8+ and CD4+ T cells and FACS enrichment for TEMRA cells. The RNA, about 0.5 to 1 ug, was put through reverse transcription using random hexamers. The authors amplified TCR beta CDR3 across 54 Vbeta and 13 Jbeta using immunoSEQ multiplex PCR. TCRdb redid the calling of the immunoSEQ multiplex PCR reads with MiXCR, one entry per CDR3 protein. The table has around 270,000 distinct CDR3 sequences, approximately 85% seen once; the top ten hold 0.21%. The length of the CDR3 is 15 residues. The germline V gene encodes CDR1 LGHDT and CDR2 YNNKEL (reference sequence). The V end lost 0 bases, the J end lost 3 bases, and 9 bases lay between the germline ends.

Source material: CD8+ T cells from PBMCs. This sequence originates from a human donor with multiple sclerosis. The J gene is TRBJ1-5, the V gene TRBV3-1; D is unclear. Here the CDR3 reads CASSQDPLPNQPQHF. CDR3 in DNA: TGTGCCAGCAGCCAAGACCCTTTGCCCAATCAGCCCCAGCATTTT.